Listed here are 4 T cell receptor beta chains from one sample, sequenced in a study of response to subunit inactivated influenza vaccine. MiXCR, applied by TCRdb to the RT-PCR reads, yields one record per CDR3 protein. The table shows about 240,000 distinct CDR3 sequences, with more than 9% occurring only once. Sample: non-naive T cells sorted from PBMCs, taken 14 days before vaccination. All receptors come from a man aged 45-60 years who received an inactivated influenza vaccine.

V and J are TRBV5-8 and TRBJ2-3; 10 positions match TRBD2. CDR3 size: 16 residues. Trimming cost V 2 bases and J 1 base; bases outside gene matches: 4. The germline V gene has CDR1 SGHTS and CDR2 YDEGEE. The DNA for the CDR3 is TGTGCCAGCAGCTTTTTCGGGACTAGCGGCACAGATACGCAGTATTTT. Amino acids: CASSFFGTSGTDTQYF.

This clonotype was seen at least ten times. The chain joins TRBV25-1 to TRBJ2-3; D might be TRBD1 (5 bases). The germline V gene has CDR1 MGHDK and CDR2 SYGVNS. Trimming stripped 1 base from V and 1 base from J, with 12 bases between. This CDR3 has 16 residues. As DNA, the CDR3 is TGTGCCAGCAGTGAATTAAGGGGCAGGGGCACAGATACGCAGTATTTT. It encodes CASSELRGRGTDTQYF.

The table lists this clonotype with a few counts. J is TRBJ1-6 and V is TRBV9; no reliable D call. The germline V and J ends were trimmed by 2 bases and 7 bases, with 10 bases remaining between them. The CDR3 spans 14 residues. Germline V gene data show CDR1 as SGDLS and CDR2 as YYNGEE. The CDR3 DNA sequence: TGTGCCAGCAGCGTTCGGACGGAAAATTCACCCCTCCACTTT. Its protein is CASSVRTENSPLHF. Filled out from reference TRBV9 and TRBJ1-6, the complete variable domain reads DSGVTQTPKHLITATGQRVTLRCSPRSGDLSVYWYQQSLDQGLQFLIQYYNGEERAKGNILERFSAQQFPDLHSELNLSSLELGDSALYFCASSVRTENSPLHFGNGTRLTVT.

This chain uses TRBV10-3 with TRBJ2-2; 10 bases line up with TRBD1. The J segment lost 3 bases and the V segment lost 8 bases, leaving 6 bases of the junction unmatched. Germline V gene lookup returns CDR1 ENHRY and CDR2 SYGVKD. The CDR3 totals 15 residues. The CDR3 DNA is TGTGCCATCGGGGAAGGACAGGGGGACACCGGGGAGCTGTTTTTT. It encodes CAIGEGQGDTGELFF.